This is a list of T cell receptor beta chains from one sample in a study of chemoradiotherapy in HPV16-positive cancers. Sequencing was performed with immunoSEQ multiplex PCR; in TCRdb, only in-frame clones are kept and a portion is missing. The sample lists approximately 58,000 clones; under 95% were seen once. The specimen was blood, collected from a patient who underwent chemoradiotherapy. The receptors stem from a human donor with HPV-associated anogenital cancer. Both conserved end residues are part of each CDR3.

>TRBV1|TRBJ2-1|14
CTSSQGLFYNEQFF
>TRBV5-1|TRBJ1-2|14
CASSGTQGSDGYTF
>TRBV5-1|TRBJ2-2|16
CASIEGLAGGTGELFF
>TRBV7-2|TRBJ2-1|17
CASSLVSGGLTYNEQFF
>TRBV19|TRBJ2-4|13
CASSIQGWNIQYF
>TRBV7-9|TRBJ1-2|13
CASSPTPLLGYTF
>TRBV5-1|TRBJ1-6|16
CASSSPPGRDNSPLHF
>TRBV19|TRBJ2-5|14
CASSIDRGSKTQYF
>TRBV5-4|TRBJ2-1|18
CASSSAGGTSVSYNEQFF
>TRBV5-6|TRBJ1-4|14
CASSLQGIGEKLFF
>TRBV5-1|TRBJ2-1|15
CASSLVAGAYNEQFF
>TRBV10-1|TRBJ2-2|20
CASSESGTSGIHFNTGELFF
>TRBV12-1|TRBJ2-1|15
CASSESSGAYNEQFF
>TRBV7-9|TRBJ1-6|14
CASSLGSRNSPLHF
>TRBV6-6|TRBJ2-4|16
CASSYGTSGTLNIQYF
>TRBV5-6|TRBJ1-3|16
CASSFTIDSSGNTIYF
>TRBV2|TRBJ2-7|14
CASSERAVSYEQYF
>TRBV30|TRBJ1-5|17
CAWSRWDRGGSNQPQHF
>TRBV27|TRBJ1-2|15
CASSYGQGAIGGYTF
>TRBV5-1|TRBJ2-5|13
CASSLTTGETSYF
>TRBV30|TRBJ1-2|16
CACWVGQGDGYYGYTF
>TRBV7-2|TRBJ2-7|17
CASSFGLAGGLSYEQYF
>TRBV30|TRBJ2-7|13
CAWSLGGIGEQYF
>TRBV9|TRBJ2-2|16
CASSVGGARGTGELFF
>TRBV6-4|TRBJ2-3|13
CASSERVGDTQYF
>TRBV12-5|TRBJ2-3|17
CASGETVGARIMDTQYF
>TRBV10-2|TRBJ1-1|13
CASTTDRNTEAFF
>TRBV5-4|TRBJ2-2|14
CASSFVTGGGELFF
>TRBV7-8|TRBJ2-7|14
CASTPGRFSYEQYF